The 10 T cell receptor beta chains below all came from one sample that was sequenced in a study of beta chain features in type 1 diabetes. Of the isolated RNA, all was reverse transcribed, and so the sequenced material was expressed TCRB transcripts. Repertoires were generated with immunoSEQ multiplex PCR, while TCRdb's copy carries only in-frame clones and drops some. The sample comprises about 320,000 clones, around 15% of which are singletons, and under 8.5% rests with the top ten. The specimen was central memory CD4+ T cells from blood. These receptors originate from a man younger than 45 in good health.

V gene TRBV19 combines with J gene TRBJ1-2; D remains ambiguous. The CDR3 consists of 13 residues. Germline V gene lookup returns CDR1 LNHDA and CDR2 SQIVND (reference sequence). V shed 7 bases and J shed 2 bases, with 11 bases lying between them. For the CDR3, the DNA is TGTGCCAGTAACGACGTAAAGAACTATGGCTACACCTTC. This codes for CASNDVKNYGYTF.

This clone was counted a few times. The gene calls are TRBV27 and TRBJ2-5; D is undetermined. The CDR3 has 13 residues. Trimming took 2 bases from V and 5 from J, leaving 9 bases between them. The germline CDR1 and CDR2 sequences are MNHEY and SMNVEV (reference sequence). CDR3 bases: TGTGCCAGCAGTTTAGGCGTGTCGGAGACCCAGTACTTC. Protein: CASSLGVSETQYF.

The chain combines TRBV5-5 with TRBJ2-7; D unresolved. The germline V gene has CDR1 SGHKS and CDR2 YYEKEE (reference sequence). Trimming took off 3 bases at V and 2 bases at J, with 9 bases between the two ends. There are 13 residues in the CDR3. This chain's CDR3 is CASSSPRTYEQYF. As DNA, the CDR3 is TGTGCCAGCAGCTCCCCCAGGACCTACGAGCAGTACTTC.

This clone showed up just a few times. The chain recombines TRBV4-1 with TRBJ2-3; 8 nucleotides agree with TRBD2. The CDR3 has 14 residues. Germline trimming cut 6 bases from V and 2 bases from J; bases unmatched to any gene: 4. Germline-derived CDR1 and CDR2 are MGHRA and YSYEKL. CDR3 protein: CASSQLAATDTQYF. As DNA, the CDR3 is TGCGCCAGCAGTCAACTAGCGGCCACAGATACGCAGTATTTT.

The V call is TRBV11-1, the J call TRBJ2-1; TRBD2 aligns across 10 bases. After removal of 5 bases from V and 4 bases from J, the junction contained 8 bases not matched to a gene. The germline V gene encodes CDR1 SGHAT and CDR2 FQDESV (reference sequence). This CDR3 is built from 16 residues. As DNA, the CDR3 is TGTGCCAGCAGCCCCCCAGGACTAGCGGTTTACAATGAGCAGTTCTTC. This sequence encodes CASSPPGLAVYNEQFF.

A note on this clone: Relative to the germline gene, one junction end is altered; a read error may explain this. The same CDR3 also results from other DNA sequences found in this sample. The chain uses TRBV16 and TRBJ1-4; D perhaps matches TRBD1 (5 bases). CDR1 and CDR2 from the germline V gene are KGHSY and FQNENV. CDR3 length: 15 amino acids. The DNA of the CDR3 is TGTGCCAGCAGCCAATCGACAGCGGGGATGAGGAAACTGTTTTTC. Its protein product is CASSQSTAGMRKLFF.

Ten or more counts support this clone. The chain has TRBV7-2 and TRBJ1-6; no reliable D call. Trimming shortened V by 2 bases and J by 7 bases, and 9 bases separated the two germline ends. Per the germline V gene, CDR1 is SGHTA and CDR2 is FQGNSA. The CDR3 is made up of 14 amino acids. DNA for the CDR3: TGTGCCAGCAGCTTAACCCCCTCAAATTCACCCCTCCACTTT. Its translation is CASSLTPSNSPLHF.

The chain uses TRBV11-3 and TRBJ1-1, with D maybe TRBD1 (6 bases). Germline V CDR1 and CDR2: SGHNT, YENEEA. The CDR3 loop spans 17 amino acids. With 5 bases removed from V and 0 bases from J, the gap between germline ends came to 19 bases. The CDR3 sequence is CASSPFITGALNTEAFF. CDR3 sequence (DNA): TGTGCCAGCAGCCCCTTCATCACGGGGGCTTTGAACACTGAAGCTTTCTTT. Looking up the rest from reference TRBV11-3 and TRBJ1-1 gives the full variable domain: EAGVVQSPRYKIIEKKQPVAFWCNPISGHNTLYWYLQNLGQGPELLIRYENEEAVDDSQLPKDRFSAERLKGVDSTLKIQPAELGDSAVYLCASSPFITGALNTEAFFGQGTRLTVV.

The genes are TRBV2 and TRBJ2-2, with D maybe TRBD2 (6 bases). This CDR3 is built from 15 residues. The ends were cut back, 1 base at V and 4 bases at J, with 10 bases in the middle. Germline loops: CDR1 SNHLY, CDR2 FYNNEI. For the CDR3, the DNA is TGTGCCAGCAGTGAAGTGGAGGGCGGCACCGGGGAGCTGTTTTTT. Translated, it gives CASSEVEGGTGELFF.

The chain links TRBV5-1 to TRBJ2-6, with TRBD1 matching 8 bases. The J segment lost 2 bases and the V segment lost 1 base, leaving 2 bases of the junction unmatched. The CDR3 is made up of 16 amino acids. Germline values: CDR1 SGHRS, CDR2 YFSETQ. CDR3 in DNA: TGCGCCAGCAGCTTGCAGGGGGCGGCTGGGGCCAACGTCCTGACTTTC. This translates into CASSLQGAAGANVLTF. Complete variable domain (other parts from reference TRBV5-1 and TRBJ2-6): KAGVTQTPRYLIKTRGQQVTLSCSPISGHRSVSWYQQTPGQGLQFLFEYFSETQRNKGNFPGRFSGRQFSNSRSEMNVSTLELGDSALYLCASSLQGAAGANVLTFGAGSRLTVL.